These 3 T cell receptor beta chains originate from one sample sequenced in a study of T cells in Graves' hyperthyroidism and ophthalmopathy. Amplification yielded TCR beta CDR3 regions, with RNA transcripts as the source. An initial round of RT-PCR targeting the TCR CDR3 relied on the HTBI primer set. One entry per CDR3 protein, called by TCRdb with MiXCR from the multiplex PCR reads. The data show 400,000 to 550,000 distinct CDR3 sequences, with approximately 25% seen just once and around 11% held by the top ten. Sequenced material: blood. Receptor source: a woman in her 30s with Graves' ophthalmopathy.

The chain carries TRBV7-9 and TRBJ2-7; D is possibly TRBD2 (5 bases). The germline V and J ends were trimmed by 4 bases and 6 bases, with 13 bases remaining between them. The CDR3 runs to 13 residues. Per germline, CDR1 SEHNR and CDR2 FQNEAQ (reference sequence). CDR3 nucleotides: TGTGCCAGCAGCTCCATAGTCGGAGGCGAGCAGTACTTC. This encodes CASSSIVGGEQYF.

This clonotype has ten or more counts. This sequence joins TRBV2 and TRBJ2-5; D remains ambiguous. With 6 bases removed from V and 5 bases from J, the gap between germline ends came to 10 bases. The CDR3 covers 12 residues. CDR1 SNHLY and CDR2 FYNNEI come from the germline V gene. The CDR3 sequence is CASRPYGETQYF. As DNA, the CDR3 is TGTGCCAGCAGACCTTATGGGGAGACCCAGTACTTC.

V and J are TRBV20-1 and TRBJ2-7; tentatively, D is TRBD1 or TRBD2 (6 bases each). The V gene lost 0 bases and the J gene lost 3 bases, with 15 bases spanning the gap. The germline CDR1 and CDR2 sequences are DFQATT and SNEGSKA (reference sequence). CDR3 length equals 15 residues. CDR3 sequence: CSARDSSGQLYEQYF. The CDR3 DNA follows: TGCAGTGCTAGAGATAGTAGCGGACAGCTCTACGAGCAGTACTTC.